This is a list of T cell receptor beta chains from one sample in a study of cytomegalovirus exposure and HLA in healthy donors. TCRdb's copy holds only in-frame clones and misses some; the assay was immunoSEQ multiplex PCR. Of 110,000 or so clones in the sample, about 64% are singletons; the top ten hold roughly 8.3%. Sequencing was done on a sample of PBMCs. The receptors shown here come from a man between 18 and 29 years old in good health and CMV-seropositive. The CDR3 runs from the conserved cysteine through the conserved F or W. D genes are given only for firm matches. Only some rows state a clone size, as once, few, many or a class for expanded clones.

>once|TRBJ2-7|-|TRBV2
TGTGCCAGCACCCTCAGTCAGGGGATTGGAACCTACGAGCAGTACTTC
CASTLSQGIGTYEQYF
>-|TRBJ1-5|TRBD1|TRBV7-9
TGTGCCAGCAGCTTGACAGGGGATCAGCCCCAGCATTTT
CASSLTGDQPQHF
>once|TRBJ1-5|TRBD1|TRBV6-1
TGTGCCAGCAGTGAGCAACCGGGACAGGGGGCGGGTAAGGCTCAGCCCCAGCATTTT
CASSEQPGQGAGKAQPQHF
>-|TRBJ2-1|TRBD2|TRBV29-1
TGCAGCGTCGACCATAGCGGGGGTTTCTATGAGCAGTTCTTC
CSVDHSGGFYEQFF
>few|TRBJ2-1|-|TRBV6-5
TGTGCCAGCAGTTACGGGGCACCTTACAATGAGCAGTTCTTC
CASSYGAPYNEQFF
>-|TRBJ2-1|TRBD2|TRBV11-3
TGTGCCAGCAGCTTATGGCTAGCGGGGAACTACAATGAGCAGTTCTTC
CASSLWLAGNYNEQFF
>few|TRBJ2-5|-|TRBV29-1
TGCAGCTCCCGTGGGGGAGGAGAGACCCAGTACTTC
CSSRGGGETQYF
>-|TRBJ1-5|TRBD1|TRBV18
TGTGCCAGCTCACGGACAGGAGATAGCAATCAGCCCCAGCATTTT
CASSRTGDSNQPQHF
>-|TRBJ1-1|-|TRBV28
TGTGCCAGCAGTTTGCAGGGAGGGGACACTGAAGCTTTCTTT
CASSLQGGDTEAFF
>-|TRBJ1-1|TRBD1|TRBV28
TGTGCCAGCATTCAGGGGGGAAACACTGAAGCTTTCTTT
CASIQGGNTEAFF
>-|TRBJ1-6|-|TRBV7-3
TGTGCCAGCAGCACAGGGCCGGGAAGTTCACCCCTCCACTTT
CASSTGPGSSPLHF
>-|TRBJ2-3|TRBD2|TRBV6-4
TGTGCCAGCAGTCTACTAGCGGGGGGGGGCACAGATACGCAGTATTTT
CASSLLAGGGTDTQYF
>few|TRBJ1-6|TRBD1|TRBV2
TGTGCCACACAGAGGGGACAGGGCCAAGGTTCACCCCTCCACTTT
CATQRGQGQGSPLHF
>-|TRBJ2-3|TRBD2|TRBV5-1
TGCGCCAGCAGCTTGGTGTCTCTAGCGGGGGGAGATACGCAGTATTTT
CASSLVSLAGGDTQYF
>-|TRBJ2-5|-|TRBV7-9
TGTGCCAGCAGCTTAGTACTGGAGAGGTCAGAGACCCAGTACTTC
CASSLVLERSETQYF
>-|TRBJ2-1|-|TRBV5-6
TGTGCCAGCAGCTGGGCATCACCCAGCTCCTACAATGAGCAGTTCTTC
CASSWASPSSYNEQFF
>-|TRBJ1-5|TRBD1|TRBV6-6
TGTGCCAGTAAACAGGGGGCCGGTCAGCCCCAGCATTTT
CASKQGAGQPQHF
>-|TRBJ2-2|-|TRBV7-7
TGTGCCAGCAGCTTTCCAGGGGCAGAGGAGCTGTTTTTT
CASSFPGAEELFF
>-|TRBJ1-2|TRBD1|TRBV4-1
TGCGCCAGCACGGCGACAGGGGCACCGGGGGGCTACACCTTC
CASTATGAPGGYTF
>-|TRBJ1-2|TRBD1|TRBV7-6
TGTGCCATCCGCAGGGGGGCAGGTGGCTACACCTTC
CAIRRGAGGYTF
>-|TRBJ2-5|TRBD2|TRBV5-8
TGTGCCAGCAGCCCCGCGGCACTAGCGGGGGGAACCACGGAGACCCAGTACTTC
CASSPAALAGGTTETQYF
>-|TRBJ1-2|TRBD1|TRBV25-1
TGTGCCAGCAGTGAATCCCGGGACAGAACCTATGGCTACACCTTC
CASSESRDRTYGYTF
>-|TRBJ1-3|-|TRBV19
TGTGCCAGTAGGCCGGTTCCTGGAAACACCATATATTTT
CASRPVPGNTIYF
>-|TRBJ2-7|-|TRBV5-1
TGCGCCAGCAGCTTGGGTACAGTCTCCTACGAGCAGTACTTC
CASSLGTVSYEQYF
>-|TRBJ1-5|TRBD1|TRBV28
TGTGCCGGCAGTCCCAGGGACAGGGGGAGGGGAAGGCCCCAGCATTTT
CAGSPRDRGRGRPQHF
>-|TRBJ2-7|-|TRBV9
TGTGCCAGCAGCGTAGTTCCGAGCTCCTACGAGCAGTACTTC
CASSVVPSSYEQYF